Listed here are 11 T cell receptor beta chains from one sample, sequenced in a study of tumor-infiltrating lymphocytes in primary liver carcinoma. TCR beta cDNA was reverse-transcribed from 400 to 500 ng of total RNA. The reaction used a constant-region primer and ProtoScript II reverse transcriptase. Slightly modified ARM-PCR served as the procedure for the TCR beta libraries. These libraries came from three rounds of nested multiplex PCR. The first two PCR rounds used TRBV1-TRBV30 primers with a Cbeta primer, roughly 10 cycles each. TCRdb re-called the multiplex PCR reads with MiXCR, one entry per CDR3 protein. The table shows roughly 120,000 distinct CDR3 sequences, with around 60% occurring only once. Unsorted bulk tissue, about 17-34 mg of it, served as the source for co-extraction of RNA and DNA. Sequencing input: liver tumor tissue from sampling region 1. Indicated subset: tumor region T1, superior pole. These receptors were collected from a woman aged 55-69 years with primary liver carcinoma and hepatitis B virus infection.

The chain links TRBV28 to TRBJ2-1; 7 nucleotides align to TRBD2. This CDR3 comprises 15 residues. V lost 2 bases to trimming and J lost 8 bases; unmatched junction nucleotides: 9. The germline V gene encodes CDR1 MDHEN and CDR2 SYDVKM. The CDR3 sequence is CASSLGGGSKHEQFF. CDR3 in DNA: TGTGCCAGCAGTTTAGGTGGCGGGAGTAAACATGAGCAGTTCTTC.

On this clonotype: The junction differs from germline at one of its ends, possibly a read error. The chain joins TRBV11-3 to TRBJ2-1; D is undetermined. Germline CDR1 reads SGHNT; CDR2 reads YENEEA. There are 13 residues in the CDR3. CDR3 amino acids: CASSLRSACEQFF. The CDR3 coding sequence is TGTGCCAGCAGCTTAAGGTCGGCGTGTGAGCAGTTTTTC.

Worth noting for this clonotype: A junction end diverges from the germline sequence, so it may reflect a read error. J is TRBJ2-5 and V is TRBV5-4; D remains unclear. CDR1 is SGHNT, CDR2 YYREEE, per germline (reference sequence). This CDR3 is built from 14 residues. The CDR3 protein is CATNILGNQETHYF. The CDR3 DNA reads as TGTGCCACCAACATTCTGGGGAACCAAGAGACCCACTACTTC.

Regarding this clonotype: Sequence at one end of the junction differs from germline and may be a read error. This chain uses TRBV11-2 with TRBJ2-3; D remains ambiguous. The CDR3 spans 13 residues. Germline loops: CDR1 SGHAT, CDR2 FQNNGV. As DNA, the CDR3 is TGTGCCATCAGCTTAGATCGGATAGATACACAGTATTTT. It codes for CAISLDRIDTQYF.

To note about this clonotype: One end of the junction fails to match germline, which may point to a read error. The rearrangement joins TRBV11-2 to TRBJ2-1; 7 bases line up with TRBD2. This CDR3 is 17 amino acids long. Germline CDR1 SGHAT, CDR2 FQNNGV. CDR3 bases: TGTGCCAGCAGCGACGGGACTAACGGGAGGTCCTACAATGATCAGTTCTTC. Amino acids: CASSDGTNGRSYNDQFF.

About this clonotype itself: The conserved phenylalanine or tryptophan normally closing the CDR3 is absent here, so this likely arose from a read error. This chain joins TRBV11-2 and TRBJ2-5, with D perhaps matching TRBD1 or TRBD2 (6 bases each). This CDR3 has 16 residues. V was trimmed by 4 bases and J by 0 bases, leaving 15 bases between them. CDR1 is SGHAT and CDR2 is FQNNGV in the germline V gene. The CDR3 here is CASSSESRGDQETQYL. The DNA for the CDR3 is TGTGCCAGCAGCTCCGAGAGTAGGGGGGACCAAGAGACCCAGTACCTC.

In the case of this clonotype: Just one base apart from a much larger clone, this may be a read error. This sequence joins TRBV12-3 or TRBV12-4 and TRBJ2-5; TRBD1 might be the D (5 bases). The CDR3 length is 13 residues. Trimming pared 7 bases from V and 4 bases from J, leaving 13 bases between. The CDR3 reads CASMVRVAETQYF. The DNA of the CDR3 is TGTGCCAGCATGGTCAGGGTGGCAGAGACCCAGTACTTC.

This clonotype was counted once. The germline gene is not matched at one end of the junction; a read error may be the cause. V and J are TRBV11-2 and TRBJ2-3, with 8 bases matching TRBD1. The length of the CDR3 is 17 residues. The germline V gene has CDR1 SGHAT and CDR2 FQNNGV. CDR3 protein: CASSLKVRTGITDTQYF. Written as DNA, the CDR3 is TGTGCCAGCAGCTTAAAGGTTCGGACAGGGATCACAGATACGCAATATTTT.

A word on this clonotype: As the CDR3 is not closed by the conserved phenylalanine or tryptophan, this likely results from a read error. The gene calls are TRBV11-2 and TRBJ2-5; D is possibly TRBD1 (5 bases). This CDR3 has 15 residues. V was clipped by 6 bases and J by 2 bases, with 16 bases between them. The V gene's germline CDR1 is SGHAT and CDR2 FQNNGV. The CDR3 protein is CASSKRPDKQETQYL. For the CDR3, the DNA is TGTGCCAGCAGTAAAAGGCCGGACAAACAAGAGACCCAGTACCTC.

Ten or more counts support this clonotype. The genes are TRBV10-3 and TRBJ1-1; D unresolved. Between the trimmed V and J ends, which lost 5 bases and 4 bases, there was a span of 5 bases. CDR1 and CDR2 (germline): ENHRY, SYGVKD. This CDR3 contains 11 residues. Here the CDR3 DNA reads TGTGCCATCAGTAGTGTCACTGAAGCTTTCTTT. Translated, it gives CAISSVTEAFF.

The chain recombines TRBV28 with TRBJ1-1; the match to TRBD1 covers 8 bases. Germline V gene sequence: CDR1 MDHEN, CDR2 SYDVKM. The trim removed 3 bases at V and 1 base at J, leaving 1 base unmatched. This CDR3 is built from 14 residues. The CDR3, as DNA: TGTGCCAGCAGTTTGGGACAGGCGAACACTGAAGCTTTCTTT. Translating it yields CASSLGQANTEAFF. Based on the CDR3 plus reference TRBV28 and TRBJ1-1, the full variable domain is DVKVTQSSRYLVKRTGEKVFLECVQDMDHENMFWYRQDPGLGLRLIYFSYDVKMKEKGDIPEGYSVSREKKERFSLILESASTNQTSMYLCASSLGQANTEAFFGQGTRLTVV.